This T cell receptor (beta chain) appears in the sequencing data of a study of cytomegalovirus exposure and HLA in healthy donors. Comments on this clone: Its matching antigen is unknown. An end of the junction does not agree with germline; a read error may underlie this.

With 60 Vbeta and 13 Jbeta primers, the PCR was carried out. Generated by immunoSEQ multiplex PCR, the TCRdb table keeps only in-frame clones and is missing some. The sample records nearly 95,000 clones, about 8% being singletons. This CDR3 spans 14 amino acids. Germline CDR1 reads SGHRS; CDR2 reads YFSETQ. Study outcomes and limitations: CMV serostatus stood as the only immune exposure information on hand. Listed as cytomegalovirus-associated were 150 or so TCR beta chains. V- and J-gene trimming in TCR beta was tied to a missense DCLRE1C variant by an analysis performed later.

The receptor was derived from a man aged 45-65 years in good health and CMV-seronegative. The specimen sequenced was PBMCs. The V and J genes are TRBV5-1 and TRBJ2-3; D remains unclear. The CDR3 loop is CASSLFGSTDAQYF. The CDR3 nucleotides read TGCGCCAGCAGCTTGTTCGGCAGCACAGATGCGCAGTATTTT.